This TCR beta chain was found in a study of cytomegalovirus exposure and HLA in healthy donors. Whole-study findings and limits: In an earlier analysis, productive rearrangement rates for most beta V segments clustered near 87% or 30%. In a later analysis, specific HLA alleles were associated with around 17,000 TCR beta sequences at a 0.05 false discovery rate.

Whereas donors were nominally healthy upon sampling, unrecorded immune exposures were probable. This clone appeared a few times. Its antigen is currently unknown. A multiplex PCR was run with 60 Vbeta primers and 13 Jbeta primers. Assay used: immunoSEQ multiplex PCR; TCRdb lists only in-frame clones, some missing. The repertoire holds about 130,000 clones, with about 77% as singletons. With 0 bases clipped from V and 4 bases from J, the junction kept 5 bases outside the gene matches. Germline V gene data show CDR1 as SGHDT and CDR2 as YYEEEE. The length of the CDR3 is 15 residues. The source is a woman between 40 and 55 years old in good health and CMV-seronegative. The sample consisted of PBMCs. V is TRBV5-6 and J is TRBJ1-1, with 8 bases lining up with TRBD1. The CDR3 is CASSLVTGVRTEAFF. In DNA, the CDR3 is TGTGCCAGCAGCTTGGTGACAGGGGTACGCACTGAAGCTTTCTTT.